The 10 T cell receptor beta chains below were found in one sample sequenced in a study of blood T cell repertoires in COVID-19. Measured with immunoSEQ multiplex PCR; TCRdb has only the in-frame clones, and not every one. The sample consists of fewer than 80,000 clones, 65% to 75% of them appearing once. The sample was peripheral blood. The origin of the receptors is a woman older than 75 with acute or convalescent COVID-19.

The rearrangement joins TRBV3-1 (or the pseudogene TRBV3-2) to TRBJ1-2, with D perhaps TRBD1 (5 bases). V lost 1 base to trimming and J lost 4 bases, with 10 bases between them. Germline V CDR1 and CDR2: LGHDT, YNNKEL (reference sequence). The CDR3 consists of 14 residues. Here the CDR3 reads CASSQVRGIYGYTF. CDR3 DNA sequence: TGTGCCAGCAGCCAAGTTCGGGGGATCTATGGCTACACCTTC.

The chain links TRBV5-4 to TRBJ2-3, with TRBD2 matching 9 bases. The germline V gene has CDR1 SGHNT and CDR2 YYREEE (reference sequence). V was pared by 2 bases and J by 3 bases, with 4 bases of the junction left unmatched. The CDR3 is made up of 15 amino acids. CDR3 DNA sequence: TGTGCCAGCAGCTTCGGACTAGCGAAAACAGATACGCAGTATTTT. Translation: CASSFGLAKTDTQYF.

This sequence joins TRBV7-6 and TRBJ2-3; perhaps TRBD2 as D (5 bases). Germline V gene data show CDR1 as SGHVS and CDR2 as FNYEAQ. The CDR3 covers 12 residues. Trimming removed 4 bases from V and 7 bases from J, with 9 bases in between. The DNA for the CDR3 is TGTGCCAGCAGCTCCCACGGGAATACGCAGTATTTT. The encoded protein is CASSSHGNTQYF.

This rearrangement joins TRBV6-5 to TRBJ1-1; possibly TRBD1 for D (6 bases). Between the trimmed V and J ends, which lost 9 bases and 9 bases, there was a span of 17 bases. CDR3 length: 12 amino acids. Germline V CDR1 and CDR2: MNHEY, SVGAGI. CDR3 nucleotides: TGTGCCAGTGGGGGCGGGGGCAGAAAAGCTTTCTTT. It codes for CASGGGGRKAFF.

V gene TRBV10-3 combines with J gene TRBJ1-2, with 8 bases matching TRBD1. Germline V gives CDR1 ENHRY, CDR2 SYGVKD. The CDR3 length is 12 residues. J gave up 14 bases and V 3 bases, and 8 bases lay outside the gene matches. CDR3 loop: CAISDSDRGSTF. The CDR3 DNA sequence: TGTGCCATCAGTGATTCCGACAGGGGCTCAACCTTC.

The V gene is TRBV3-1 (or the pseudogene TRBV3-2), the J gene TRBJ2-7; TRBD1 is a possible D gene (5 bases). Germline lookup yields CDR1 LGHDT and CDR2 YNNKEL (reference sequence). V lost 1 base and J 2 bases, leaving 9 bases between the germline ends. The CDR3 spans 14 residues. CDR3 bases: TGTGCCAGCAGCCAAGGTCCAGGGCCCTACGAGCAGTACTTC. Translating gives CASSQGPGPYEQYF.

This clone was seen a handful of times. The chain has TRBV19 and TRBJ2-5; 8 nucleotides align to TRBD2. With 2 bases clipped from V and 1 base from J, the junction kept 9 bases outside the gene matches. The CDR3 length is 17 residues. Germline CDR1 is LNHDA and CDR2 is SQIVND (reference sequence). DNA of the CDR3: TGTGCCAGTAGTATAACCAGCGGGGGTTCCCTCCAAGAGACCCAGTACTTC. Amino acid sequence: CASSITSGGSLQETQYF. The full variable domain, with the rest looked up from reference TRBV19 and TRBJ2-5, is DGGITQSPKYLFRKEGQNVTLSCEQNLNHDAMYWYRQDPGQGLRLIYYSQIVNDFQKGDIAEGYSVSREKKESFPLTVTSAQKNPTAFYLCASSITSGGSLQETQYFGPGTRLLVL.

Only a few counts were recorded for this clone. J is TRBJ1-2 and V is TRBV28, with unresolved D. Germline values: CDR1 MDHEN, CDR2 SYDVKM. This CDR3 spans 13 amino acids. V was cut by 3 bases and J by 4 bases, with 9 bases left in between. The CDR3 protein is CASSLSFFYGYTF. The CDR3 DNA reads TGTGCCAGCAGTTTGTCCTTCTTCTATGGCTACACCTTC.

This clone was counted ten times or more. The V call is TRBV12-5, the J call TRBJ2-7, with 7 bases that match TRBD1. Germline CDR1 LGHNT, CDR2 FRNRAP. The CDR3 is made up of 15 amino acids. V lost 5 bases to trimming and J lost 6 bases; unmatched junction nucleotides: 13. The CDR3 DNA is TGTGCTAGTGGTACCTCCGGGACAGAGAAAATCGAGCAGTACTTC. Its protein product is CASGTSGTEKIEQYF.

This chain connects TRBV28 to TRBJ2-3; 8 positions match TRBD1. This CDR3 has 14 residues. The V gene's germline CDR1 is MDHEN and CDR2 SYDVKM. Trimming at V came to 6 bases and at J to 4 bases, leaving 6 bases not matched to a gene. This CDR3 is CASRLQGGADTQYF. CDR3 nucleotide sequence: TGTGCCAGCAGATTACAGGGGGGAGCAGATACGCAGTATTTT. The full variable domain, in which reference TRBV28 and TRBJ2-3 provide the parts outside the CDR3, is DVKVTQSSRYLVKRTGEKVFLECVQDMDHENMFWYRQDPGLGLRLIYFSYDVKMKEKGDIPEGYSVSREKKERFSLILESASTNQTSMYLCASRLQGGADTQYFGPGTRLTVL.